Listed below are T cell receptor beta chains from one sample, sequenced in a study of shared clonotypes between healthy human individuals. Here immunoSEQ multiplex PCR was the method, and the copy in TCRdb shows in-frame clones only, minus some. Here the sample spans about 520,000 clones, around 80% being singletons. The material sequenced was PBMCs. The source is a woman aged 40 to 50 in good health. Some clones in this sample may be carry-over from other donors' samples. Each CDR3 is given with its conserved first and last residue. D genes are given only for firm matches. Rows give clone size only sometimes, using once, few, many, or a class for an expanded clone.

v_gene	j_gene	d_gene	abundance	CDR3nt	CDR3aa
TRBV6-4	TRBJ2-1	.	.	TGTGCCAGCAGTGACTCAGTCAGCTCCTACAATGAGCAGTTCTTC	CASSDSVSSYNEQFF
TRBV27	TRBJ2-7	.	.	TGTGCCAGCAGTTTTCGTGTGACAGGCTACGAGCAGTACTTC	CASSFRVTGYEQYF
TRBV5-1	TRBJ2-7	TRBD2	few	TGCGCCAGCAGCGCAACTAGCGGAGCGCGTTACGAGCAGTACTTC	CASSATSGARYEQYF
TRBV11-2	TRBJ2-5	.	few	TGTGCCAGCAGCTTAGAATTTCTGCCGGGACAAGAGACCCAGTACTTC	CASSLEFLPGQETQYF
TRBV30	TRBJ2-1	.	.	TGTGCCTGGAGTGTAGGCCACGGCTATGAGCAGTTCTTC	CAWSVGHGYEQFF
TRBV7-6	TRBJ2-3	TRBD2	.	TGTGCCAGCAGCCTCCTCGAAGGGAGCGGGATTGGTCCAGATACGCAGTATTTT	CASSLLEGSGIGPDTQYF
TRBV18	TRBJ1-2	.	.	TGTGCCAGCTCACCCCCGGTGAGGTCGGGCTATGGCTACACCTTC	CASSPPVRSGYGYTF
TRBV28	TRBJ2-3	.	.	TGTGCCAGCAGTTTATCAGATGTGGCGACAGATACGCAGTATTTT	CASSLSDVATDTQYF
TRBV7-9	TRBJ2-3	TRBD2	.	TGTGCCAGCACCAAAAGGGGGCTAGCGGGGAAAGCAGATACGCAGTATTTT	CASTKRGLAGKADTQYF
TRBV5-6	TRBJ2-2	TRBD1	.	TGTGCCAGCAGCTGGGACAGGAGGTCGAACACCGGGGAGCTGTTTTTT	CASSWDRRSNTGELFF
TRBV7-9	TRBJ1-2	.	.	TGTGCCAGCGGGTCAACTTCAGGGTGGGACTATGGCTACACCTTC	CASGSTSGWDYGYTF
TRBV19	TRBJ2-1	TRBD1	once	TGTGCCAGTAGTATAGATCTCAGGGGGCCATACAATGAGCAGTTCTTC	CASSIDLRGPYNEQFF
TRBV5-6	TRBJ2-3	.	many	TGTGCCAGCAGCTTGAATTTGGGGACGTCCACAGATACGCAGTATTTT	CASSLNLGTSTDTQYF
TRBV7-9	TRBJ1-2	.	.	TGTGCCAGCAGCTTAGGTGGCCCTAACTATGGCTACACCTTC	CASSLGGPNYGYTF
TRBV6-1	TRBJ1-1	.	.	TGTGCCAGCAGTGACCGGGGGGTCGGGGGGACTGAAGCTTTCTTT	CASSDRGVGGTEAFF
TRBV10-3	TRBJ2-6	.	.	TGTGCCATACAGCCTCACGGGGCCAACGTCCTGACTTTC	CAIQPHGANVLTF
TRBV7-2	TRBJ2-7	.	few	TGTGCCAGCAGCTTAGCGGGAGGGGGGGCGGCCTACGAGCAGTACTTC	CASSLAGGGAAYEQYF
TRBV28	TRBJ1-4	.	.	TGTGCCAGCAGTTTATGGTTTTTGGAGGGGGGACGGGATGAAAAACTGTTTTTT	CASSLWFLEGGRDEKLFF
TRBV6-4	TRBJ1-1	.	.	TGTGCCAGCAGTGAAGGGGAGGAGACAGCGGAAGCTTTCTTT	CASSEGEETAEAFF
TRBV10-3	TRBJ2-7	.	.	TGTGCCATCAGTGAACCTCACCGCGAACTCGGCGAGCAGTACTTC	CAISEPHRELGEQYF
TRBV6-1	TRBJ2-7	.	.	TGTGCCAGCAGTGAAGCCCCCGGTGGTGGGGTCCTCTCCTACGAGCAGTACTTC	CASSEAPGGGVLSYEQYF
TRBV19	TRBJ2-7	TRBD1	once	TGTGCCAGTAGTATAGCCATTTTGGGACAGAGGACCTACGAGCAGTACTTC	CASSIAILGQRTYEQYF
TRBV15	TRBJ2-7	TRBD2	.	TGTGCCACCAGCACTGCTAGCGGGAGCTCTTACGAGCAGTACTTC	CATSTASGSSYEQYF
TRBV2	TRBJ1-1	.	.	TGTGCCAGCAGTCTTCCTTCCGAAGCTTTCTTT	CASSLPSEAFF
TRBV29-1	TRBJ1-2	.	.	TGCAGCGTTGAGGGTTCAAGTATTGGCTACACCTTC	CSVEGSSIGYTF
TRBV7-2	TRBJ1-5	.	.	TGTGCCAGCAGCTTGCAGGGGACCAGCAATCAGCCCCAGCATTTT	CASSLQGTSNQPQHF
TRBV29-1	TRBJ1-2	.	.	TGCAGCGTTGACTTGGCAGGGAGGTATGGCTACACCTTC	CSVDLAGRYGYTF
TRBV7-9	TRBJ2-5	.	.	TGTGCCAGCAGGCACCCCCCGCAAGAGACCCAGTACTTC	CASRHPPQETQYF
TRBV19	TRBJ1-1	.	few	TGTGCCAGTAGTTATAGGGGAGGGGCTGAAGCTTTCTTT	CASSYRGGAEAFF
TRBV7-2	TRBJ2-5	.	.	TGTGCCAGCGGTCGGGGGTACCAAGAGACCCAGTACTTC	CASGRGYQETQYF
TRBV13	TRBJ1-4	.	.	TGTGCCAGCAGCTTGGGTTCCCAGGGGTCAAATGAAAAACTGTTTTTT	CASSLGSQGSNEKLFF
TRBV15	TRBJ2-7	.	.	TGTGCCACCAGCAGACTGCTAGCGAACGAGCAGTACTTC	CATSRLLANEQYF
TRBV2	TRBJ1-5	.	.	TGTGCCAGCAGTAACCAGGGTTACGCGGGTAATCAGCCCCAGCATTTT	CASSNQGYAGNQPQHF
TRBV5-1	TRBJ2-1	.	.	TGCGCCAGCAGCTTGGCGTACAATGAGCAGTTCTTC	CASSLAYNEQFF
TRBV5-1	TRBJ2-2	.	.	TGCGCCAGCCAGGACACATTGAACACCGGGGAGCTGTTTTTT	CASQDTLNTGELFF
TRBV28	TRBJ2-7	.	.	TGTGCCAGCAGTCCCCTAGAGGTTGGGGGGCGTTATTATATATTGACCTACGAGCAGTACTTC	CASSPLEVGGRYYILTYEQYF
TRBV28	TRBJ2-7	.	.	TGTGCCAGCAGCTACTTAGGCGGGACCTACGAGCAGTACTTC	CASSYLGGTYEQYF
TRBV28	TRBJ2-4	.	.	TGTGCCAGCGGAAAGGTGGATACAAACATTCAGTACTTC	CASGKVDTNIQYF
TRBV30	TRBJ1-1	.	few	TGTGCCTGGATCCAGGGAATTTCTGAAGCTTTCTTT	CAWIQGISEAFF
TRBV2	TRBJ1-6	.	.	TGTGCCAGCACCGGAACCCTGGGGGCTTCACCCCTCCACTTT	CASTGTLGASPLHF
TRBV15	TRBJ2-2	.	.	TGTGCCACCAGCAGAGATCCCGGGACCGGGGAGCTGTTTTTT	CATSRDPGTGELFF
TRBV6-1	TRBJ1-1	.	.	TGTGCCAGCACCAGGAACTTCATGAACACTGAAGCTTTCTTT	CASTRNFMNTEAFF
TRBV4-2	TRBJ2-2	.	.	TGTGCCAGCAGCCATGCCGGGACAAACACCGGGGAGCTGTTTTTT	CASSHAGTNTGELFF
TRBV7-8	TRBJ1-1	.	.	TGTGCCAGCACCCCGCGAGGGGGCACTGAAGCTTTCTTT	CASTPRGGTEAFF
TRBV7-8	TRBJ1-1	.	.	TGTGCCAGCAGCTTAGGGAGGGGAGCTTTCTTT	CASSLGRGAFF
TRBV28	TRBJ1-5	.	.	TGTGCCAGCAGACGCCTCGGCCGCCGGGCTGGCAATCAGCCCCAGCATTTT	CASRRLGRRAGNQPQHF
TRBV28	TRBJ2-7	.	.	TGTGCCAGCAGTTTACGGGGGCTCGAGCAGTACTTC	CASSLRGLEQYF
TRBV5-1	TRBJ2-5	TRBD2	.	TGCGCCAGCAGCCCTCAAGCGGGAGAAGAGACCCAGTACTTC	CASSPQAGEETQYF
TRBV7-9	TRBJ2-2	.	once	TGTGCCAGCAGCTCTAGGGGGGCTCTGAACACCGGGGAGCTGTTTTTT	CASSSRGALNTGELFF
TRBV28	TRBJ2-1	.	.	TGTGCCAGCAGTTTATTGGCGGCCTCCTACAATGAGCAGTTCTTC	CASSLLAASYNEQFF
TRBV13	TRBJ2-7	.	many	TGTGCCAGCACTCCTCAGGTGGGCGAGCAGTACTTC	CASTPQVGEQYF
TRBV29-1	TRBJ2-6	.	few	TGCAGCGTTATGACAACTGGGGCCAACGTCCTGACTTTC	CSVMTTGANVLTF
TRBV10-3	TRBJ1-2	TRBD1	.	TGTGCCATCAGAGGGGACAGGGGGGACGATGGCTACACCTTC	CAIRGDRGDDGYTF
TRBV5-1	TRBJ2-2	.	.	TGCGCCAGCGTACAGGGTAACACCGGGGAGCTGTTTTTT	CASVQGNTGELFF
TRBV19	TRBJ2-1	TRBD2	.	TGTGCCAGTAGCCCGAATAGCGGGAGAAGGTACAATGAGCAGTTCTTC	CASSPNSGRRYNEQFF
TRBV7-3	TRBJ1-2	TRBD1	.	TGTGCCAGCAGCTTAGGGACAGGCGGGGTCTATGGCTACACCTTC	CASSLGTGGVYGYTF
TRBV11-1	TRBJ2-2	TRBD2	once	TGTGCCAGCAGCTTAATGGGACTAGCGGCCACCGGGGAGCTGTTTTTT	CASSLMGLAATGELFF